A selection of T cell receptor beta chains follows, all from one sample in a study of technical replicates of blood from a few donors. Produced via immunoSEQ multiplex PCR; TCRdb's table is partial and in-frame only. In the table there are about 76,000 clones, roughly 97% of which are singletons. The sequencing input was T cells isolated from PBMCs. The source is a human donor in good health. Both conserved end residues are part of each CDR3. D genes are given only for firm matches. Some rows mark clone size as missing; the rest say once, few, many or name a class of expanded clone.

J: TRBJ2-7; size: NA; D: TRBD1; V: TRBV13; CDR3: CASSLVQGQTYEQYF; DNA: TGTGCCAGCAGCTTAGTGCAGGGACAGACCTACGAGCAGTACTTC
J: TRBJ1-6; size: once; D: NA; V: TRBV11-2; CDR3: CATVDRMNSPLHF; DNA: TGTGCCACCGTCGACAGGATGAATTCACCCCTCCACTTT
J: TRBJ1-5; size: NA; D: TRBD1; V: TRBV6-5; CDR3: CASRLQGGNQPQHF; DNA: TGTGCCAGCAGGCTCCAGGGGGGAAATCAGCCCCAGCATTTT
J: TRBJ2-5; size: NA; D: NA; V: TRBV7-6; CDR3: CASSLVTGQETQYF; DNA: TGTGCCAGCAGCTTAGTTACAGGTCAAGAGACCCAGTACTTC
J: TRBJ1-1; size: once; D: TRBD1; V: TRBV29-1; CDR3: CSAPYSGGTEAFF; DNA: TGCAGCGCTCCTTACTCAGGGGGCACTGAAGCTTTCTTT
J: TRBJ2-1; size: NA; D: NA; V: TRBV30; CDR3: CACYSYNEQFF; DNA: TGTGCCTGTTACTCCTACAATGAGCAGTTCTTC
J: TRBJ1-5; size: NA; D: TRBD1; V: TRBV5-8; CDR3: CASSSPGGVQPQHF; DNA: TGTGCCAGCAGCTCTCCAGGGGGAGTCCAGCCCCAGCATTTT
J: TRBJ1-4; size: NA; D: TRBD1; V: TRBV5-6; CDR3: CASSSGTGNEKLFF; DNA: TGTGCCAGCAGCTCCGGGACAGGGAATGAAAAACTGTTTTTT
J: TRBJ2-4; size: NA; D: NA; V: TRBV6-1; CDR3: CASSFREAKNIQYF; DNA: TGTGCCAGCAGTTTCCGCGAAGCCAAAAACATTCAGTACTTC
J: TRBJ2-5; size: once; D: TRBD1; V: TRBV5-1; CDR3: CASNRQGQRETQYF; DNA: TGCGCCAGCAACCGACAGGGACAGCGGGAGACCCAGTACTTC
J: TRBJ1-2; size: NA; D: NA; V: TRBV19; CDR3: CASTKGSTGFYGYTF; DNA: TGTGCCAGTACGAAAGGGAGCACGGGATTCTATGGCTACACCTTC
J: TRBJ1-2; size: NA; D: NA; V: TRBV5-1; CDR3: CASSLGAGVSYGYTF; DNA: TGCGCCAGCAGCTTGGGTGCAGGCGTCTCCTATGGCTACACCTTC
J: TRBJ2-1; size: NA; D: TRBD2; V: TRBV19; CDR3: CASAPGTTSYNEQFF; DNA: TGTGCCAGCGCCCCCGGGACTACTTCCTACAATGAGCAGTTCTTC
J: TRBJ2-1; size: NA; D: TRBD2; V: TRBV30; CDR3: CAWSHSGEHGQFF; DNA: TGTGCCTGGAGTCATAGCGGGGAGCATGGGCAGTTCTTC
J: TRBJ2-3; size: NA; D: NA; V: TRBV5-8; CDR3: CASSLSTDTQYF; DNA: TGTGCCAGCAGCCTCAGCACAGATACGCAGTATTTT
J: TRBJ2-1; size: NA; D: TRBD2; V: TRBV5-1; CDR3: CASSLARGASGRGYNEQFF; DNA: TGCGCCAGCAGCTTGGCGCGGGGTGCTAGCGGGAGGGGTTACAATGAGCAGTTCTTC
J: TRBJ2-1; size: once; D: TRBD1; V: TRBV5-1; CDR3: CASSLSGGPYNEQFF; DNA: TGCGCCAGCAGCTTGTCAGGGGGCCCCTACAATGAGCAGTTCTTC
J: TRBJ2-7; size: NA; D: NA; V: TRBV27; CDR3: CASSLSSHYEQYF; DNA: TGTGCCAGCAGTTTATCGTCCCACTACGAGCAGTACTTC
J: TRBJ2-5; size: NA; D: TRBD2; V: TRBV6-5; CDR3: CASSYGLAGGETQYF; DNA: TGTGCCAGCAGTTACGGACTAGCGGGAGGTGAGACCCAGTACTTC
J: TRBJ2-7; size: NA; D: TRBD1; V: TRBV7-6; CDR3: CASSLGGDSSYEQYF; DNA: TGTGCCAGCAGCTTAGGTGGGGACAGCTCCTACGAGCAGTACTTC
J: TRBJ2-5; size: NA; D: NA; V: TRBV18; CDR3: CASSPGLQETQYF; DNA: TGTGCCAGCTCACCAGGGCTCCAAGAGACCCAGTACTTC
J: TRBJ2-3; size: NA; D: NA; V: TRBV6-4; CDR3: CASSDHAADTQYF; DNA: TGTGCCAGCAGTGACCACGCGGCAGATACGCAGTATTTT
J: TRBJ2-5; size: NA; D: NA; V: TRBV5-6; CDR3: CASSLARAGETQYF; DNA: TGTGCCAGCAGCTTGGCCAGGGCGGGGGAGACCCAGTACTTC
J: TRBJ2-7; size: NA; D: TRBD2; V: TRBV6-6; CDR3: CASSYSIAAGAVEQYF; DNA: TGTGCCAGCAGTTACTCGATTGCCGCGGGAGCGGTCGAGCAGTACTTC
J: TRBJ1-5; size: NA; D: NA; V: TRBV28; CDR3: CASSFQGLIQPQHF; DNA: TGTGCCAGCAGTTTTCAGGGGTTGATCCAGCCCCAGCATTTT
J: TRBJ2-2; size: NA; D: TRBD1; V: TRBV11-3; CDR3: CASTLPGQTLNTGELFF; DNA: TGTGCCAGCACCCTACCGGGACAGACCCTAAACACCGGGGAGCTGTTTTTT
J: TRBJ2-1; size: NA; D: TRBD2; V: TRBV2; CDR3: CASSAREGLYELRAKQFF; DNA: TGTGCCAGCAGCGCGAGAGAGGGACTATACGAGCTAAGAGCAAAGCAGTTCTTC
J: TRBJ1-2; size: NA; D: NA; V: TRBV4-2; CDR3: CASSQEESYGYTF; DNA: TGTGCCAGCAGCCAAGAGGAGAGCTATGGCTACACCTTC
J: TRBJ2-7; size: NA; D: NA; V: TRBV9; CDR3: CASSVGGTRGYEQYF; DNA: TGTGCCAGCAGCGTAGGGGGGACCAGGGGCTACGAGCAGTACTTC
J: TRBJ1-5; size: NA; D: NA; V: TRBV7-8; CDR3: CASSLAAIQGNQPQHF; DNA: TGTGCCAGCAGCTTAGCGGCAATACAGGGCAATCAGCCCCAGCATTTT
J: TRBJ1-1; size: few; D: NA; V: TRBV7-9; CDR3: CASSPPGTEAFF; DNA: TGTGCCAGCAGCCCCCCGGGTACTGAAGCTTTCTTT
J: TRBJ2-3; size: NA; D: NA; V: TRBV6-6; CDR3: CASGGWRSSSTDTQYF; DNA: TGTGCCAGCGGAGGCTGGCGGTCCTCTAGCACAGATACGCAGTATTTT
J: TRBJ1-2; size: NA; D: TRBD1; V: TRBV11-3; CDR3: CASSLSGTGYYGYTF; DNA: TGTGCCAGCAGCTTATCCGGGACAGGGTACTATGGCTACACCTTC
J: TRBJ1-1; size: once; D: NA; V: TRBV9; CDR3: CASSVAEGTEAFF; DNA: TGTGCCAGCAGCGTAGCGGAGGGCACTGAAGCTTTCTTT
J: TRBJ2-7; size: NA; D: NA; V: TRBV6-5; CDR3: CASSFQRSSYEQYF; DNA: TGTGCCAGCAGTTTCCAACGGAGCTCCTACGAGCAGTACTTC
J: TRBJ2-7; size: NA; D: TRBD1; V: TRBV19; CDR3: CASSIGQGNEQYF; DNA: TGTGCCAGTAGCATCGGACAGGGGAACGAGCAGTACTTC
J: TRBJ1-2; size: NA; D: TRBD1; V: TRBV27; CDR3: CASKGQGNYGYTF; DNA: TGTGCCAGCAAGGGACAGGGTAACTATGGCTACACCTTC
J: TRBJ2-1; size: NA; D: NA; V: TRBV12-5; CDR3: CASGNRVGSSSYNEQFF; DNA: TGTGCTAGTGGTAACAGGGTAGGGTCCTCCTCCTACAATGAGCAGTTCTTC
J: TRBJ2-7; size: NA; D: NA; V: TRBV4-1; CDR3: CASSPTGIRDYEQYF; DNA: TGCGCCAGCAGCCCTACCGGGATAAGGGACTACGAGCAGTACTTC
J: TRBJ2-1; size: NA; D: TRBD1; V: TRBV7-9; CDR3: CASSLNRGSSYNEQFF; DNA: TGTGCCAGCAGCTTAAACAGGGGCAGCTCCTACAATGAGCAGTTCTTC
J: TRBJ2-1; size: NA; D: NA; V: TRBV4-1; CDR3: CASSQVRGVMEQFF; DNA: TGCGCCAGCAGCCAAGTTCGCGGCGTTATGGAACAGTTCTTC
J: TRBJ2-2; size: NA; D: NA; V: TRBV27; CDR3: CASSSVGREVAWTGELFF; DNA: TGTGCCAGCAGCAGTGTCGGTAGGGAGGTGGCGTGGACCGGGGAGCTGTTTTTT
J: TRBJ1-5; size: NA; D: TRBD1; V: TRBV9; CDR3: CASSVTGDSDQPQHF; DNA: TGTGCCAGCAGCGTAACGGGGGACAGTGATCAGCCCCAGCATTTT
J: TRBJ2-7; size: NA; D: NA; V: TRBV5-4; CDR3: CASSLSLATAYEQYF; DNA: TGTGCCAGCAGCTTGTCCCTAGCGACCGCCTACGAGCAGTACTTC
J: TRBJ1-1; size: NA; D: TRBD1; V: TRBV29-1; CDR3: CSVRQGNTEAFF; DNA: TGCAGCGTGAGACAGGGGAACACTGAAGCTTTCTTT
J: TRBJ2-7; size: NA; D: NA; V: TRBV11-2; CDR3: CASSLSYYEQYF; DNA: TGTGCCAGCAGCTTATCCTACTACGAGCAGTACTTC
J: TRBJ2-7; size: NA; D: NA; V: TRBV6-1; CDR3: CASRKTTGLKLEQYF; DNA: TGTGCCAGCAGGAAGACAACAGGTCTCAAGCTCGAGCAGTACTTC
J: TRBJ2-1; size: NA; D: TRBD2; V: TRBV4-1; CDR3: CASSQDQQRGGPFDEQFF; DNA: TGCGCCAGCAGCCAAGATCAGCAGCGGGGGGGCCCTTTCGATGAGCAGTTCTTC
J: TRBJ1-1; size: NA; D: NA; V: TRBV2; CDR3: CASSPIRGAGDTEAFF; DNA: TGTGCCAGCAGCCCAATCCGCGGGGCCGGGGACACTGAAGCTTTCTTT
J: TRBJ1-2; size: NA; D: TRBD1; V: TRBV7-2; CDR3: CASPRIMWTGEGGYTF; DNA: TGTGCCAGCCCTCGCATAATGTGGACAGGGGAAGGGGGCTACACCTTC
J: TRBJ2-7; size: NA; D: NA; V: TRBV27; CDR3: CASSPRFLAIYEQYF; DNA: TGTGCCAGCAGTCCTCGTTTCCTAGCGATCTACGAGCAGTACTTC
J: TRBJ1-5; size: NA; D: NA; V: TRBV11-3; CDR3: CASSFMGQGSEPQHF; DNA: TGTGCCAGCAGCTTTATGGGGCAGGGGAGCGAGCCCCAGCATTTT